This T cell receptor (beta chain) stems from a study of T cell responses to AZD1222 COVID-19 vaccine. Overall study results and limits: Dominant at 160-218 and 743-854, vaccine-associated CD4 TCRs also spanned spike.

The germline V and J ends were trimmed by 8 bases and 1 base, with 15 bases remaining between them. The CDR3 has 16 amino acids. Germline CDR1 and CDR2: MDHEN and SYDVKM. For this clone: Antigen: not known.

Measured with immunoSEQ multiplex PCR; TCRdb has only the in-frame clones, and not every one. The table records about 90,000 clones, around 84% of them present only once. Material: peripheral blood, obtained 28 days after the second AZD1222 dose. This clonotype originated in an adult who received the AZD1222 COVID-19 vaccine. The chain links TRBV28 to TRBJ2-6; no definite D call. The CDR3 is CASAPNYISGANVLTF. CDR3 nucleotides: TGTGCCAGCGCCCCGAATTATATATCTGGGGCCAACGTCCTGACTTTC.